Below, 28 T cell receptor beta chains from the same sample are listed, as sequenced in a study of T cells of healthy individuals. TCRdb fed the 5' RACE reads into MiXCR, producing one record per CDR3 protein. The repertoire holds around 100,000 distinct CDR3 sequences, under 20% seen once, with roughly 6.1% in the top ten. The receptors were gathered from a human donor in good health.

The V and J genes are TRBV4-3 and TRBJ2-3, with 7 bases that match TRBD2. From germline, CDR1 is LGHNA and CDR2 YSLEER. Trimming cost V 0 bases and J 2 bases; bases outside gene matches: 11. The CDR3 is made up of 18 amino acids. The CDR3 bases are TGCGCCAGCAGCCAAGATCTCGTAAGGACTAGATTCACAGATACGCAGTATTTT. It codes for CASSQDLVRTRFTDTQYF.

The chain recombines TRBV4-3 with TRBJ2-1; 10 bases match TRBD1. The V gene end was trimmed by 0 bases and the J gene end by 4 bases; junction bases not matched to a gene: 9. Germline CDR1 reads LGHNA; CDR2 reads YSLEER. CDR3 length: 18 amino acids. This CDR3 reads CASSQDERQGARYNEQFF. The CDR3, as DNA: TGCGCCAGCAGCCAAGATGAGAGACAGGGGGCTCGATACAATGAGCAGTTCTTC.

The chain has TRBV5-1 and TRBJ2-3; TRBD1 is a possible D gene (6 bases). The CDR3 runs to 15 residues. With 4 bases removed from V and 2 bases from J, the gap between germline ends came to 14 bases. Germline lookup yields CDR1 SGHRS and CDR2 YFSETQ. Here the CDR3 DNA reads TGCGCCAGCAGCAGCGCGGACAGATACACAGATACGCAGTATTTT. Translation: CASSSADRYTDTQYF. Variable domain in full (rest from reference TRBV5-1 and TRBJ2-3): KAGVTQTPRYLIKTRGQQVTLSCSPISGHRSVSWYQQTPGQGLQFLFEYFSETQRNKGNFPGRFSGRQFSNSRSEMNVSTLELGDSALYLCASSSADRYTDTQYFGPGTRLTVL.

Of note for this clonotype: At one end, the junction sequence differs from germline, possibly due to a read error. The chain couples TRBV7-2 to TRBJ1-6, with 11 bases that match TRBD1. The germline gives CDR1 SGHTA, CDR2 FQGNSA. The CDR3 loop spans 17 amino acids. CDR3 bases: TGTGCCAGCAGCTTAGTCTCGGGGACAGGGGGAGGTTCACCCCTCAACTTT. It specifies CASSLVSGTGGGSPLNF. The full variable domain, with the rest looked up from reference TRBV7-2 and TRBJ1-6, is GAGVSQSPSNKVTEKGKDVELRCDPISGHTALYWYRQSLGQGLEFLIYFQGNSAPDKSGLPSDRFSAERTGGSVSTLTIQRTQQEDSAVYLCASSLVSGTGGGSPLNFGNGTRLTVT.

This clonotype has a handful of counts. The chain employs TRBV18 and TRBJ1-1, with TRBD1 matching 7 bases. Looked up from germline, CDR1 is KGHSH and CDR2 is LQKENI. Trimming took 6 bases from V and 1 from J; bases not matched to a gene: 2. The length of the CDR3 is 13 residues. Here the CDR3 reads CASSWDRNTEAFF. CDR3 in DNA: TGTGCCAGCTCCTGGGACAGGAACACTGAAGCTTTCTTT.

The chain joins TRBV9 to TRBJ1-1; D remains unclear. The V end was cut by 0 bases, the J end by 2 bases, with 5 bases between. CDR3 size: 13 residues. Germline V CDR1 and CDR2: SGDLS, YYNGEE. The CDR3: CASSVEANTEAFF. CDR3 sequence (DNA): TGTGCCAGCAGCGTAGAAGCTAACACTGAAGCTTTCTTT.

This clonotype was picked up a small number of times. The CDR3 is CASSVTSGGTGELFF. The DNA for the CDR3 is TGTGCCAGCAGCGTAACTAGCGGAGGGACCGGGGAGCTGTTTTTT. J is TRBJ2-2 and V is TRBV7-2; 8 nucleotides align to TRBD2. Losses at the gene ends were 5 bases for V and 5 bases for J; bases not matched to a gene: 7. The germline CDR1 and CDR2 sequences are SGHTA and FQGNSA. There are 15 residues in the CDR3.

The genes are TRBV6-5 and TRBJ1-2, with D possibly matching TRBD1 (5 bases). CDR1 and CDR2 (germline): MNHEY, SVGAGI. The CDR3 is 13 residues long. Trimming shortened V by 2 bases and J by 8 bases, and 12 bases separated the two germline ends. The DNA for the CDR3 is TGTGCCAGCAGTTACGACGGGGCGAAAGGCTACACCTTC. This translates into CASSYDGAKGYTF.

The chain recombines TRBV24-1 with TRBJ2-5, with TRBD1 matching 9 bases. Germline V gene lookup returns CDR1 KGHDR and CDR2 SFDVKD. J lost 5 bases, V lost 4 bases, and 7 bases had no gene match. The CDR3 contains 15 residues. CDR3 nucleotide sequence: TGTGCCACCAGTGACGCTGACAGGGGGTATGAGACCCAGTACTTC. Translated: CATSDADRGYETQYF.

This clonotype came up many times. The chain joins TRBV20-1 to TRBJ1-6; tentative D call: TRBD1 (6 bases). The germline CDR1 and CDR2 sequences are DFQATT and SNEGSKA (reference sequence). Trimming left V 5 bases short and J 7 bases short, with 12 bases between. This CDR3 region has 13 residues. The CDR3 bases are TGCAGTGCTCCGGACAGAGGGAATTCACCCCTCCACTTT. Protein sequence: CSAPDRGNSPLHF.

The table lists this clonotype with a few counts. V gene TRBV25-1 combines with J gene TRBJ2-3; TRBD2 might be the D (6 bases). Per the germline V gene, CDR1 is MGHDK and CDR2 is SYGVNS. This CDR3 contains 12 residues. V lost 10 bases, J lost 0 bases, and 8 bases lay in between. CDR3 amino acids: CAIAASTDTQYF. The DNA of the CDR3 is TGTGCCATAGCGGCTAGCACAGATACGCAGTATTTT.

This clonotype was found many times. The chain recombines TRBV20-1 with TRBJ2-7; 7 bases align to TRBD2. Looked up from germline, CDR1 is DFQATT and CDR2 is SNEGSKA (reference sequence). Unmatched junction bases numbered 2, after V lost 0 bases and J lost 3 bases. The CDR3 has 13 residues. Here the CDR3 DNA reads TGCAGTGCTAGAGAGGGAGGGTTCTACGAGCAGTACTTC. It translates to CSAREGGFYEQYF.

This clonotype was detected a few times. V usage is TRBV7-2 and J usage is TRBJ2-7; D is perhaps TRBD2 (6 bases). The V gene's germline CDR1 is SGHTA and CDR2 FQGNSA. The V and J ends lost 1 base and 6 bases respectively, with 10 bases between them. This CDR3 spans 13 amino acids. CDR3 DNA sequence: TGTGCCAGCAGCTTAGTACGGGAGTCCGAGCAGTACTTC. Protein: CASSLVRESEQYF.

This clonotype occurred a few times. This rearrangement joins TRBV28 to TRBJ1-1; no reliable D call. The length of the CDR3 is 11 residues. CDR1 is MDHEN, CDR2 SYDVKM, per germline. The V gene lost 2 bases and the J gene lost 8 bases, with 6 bases spanning the gap. The CDR3, as DNA: TGTGCCAGCAGTTTAATCGGGGAAGCTTTCTTT. This sequence encodes CASSLIGEAFF. The full variable domain, with the rest looked up from reference TRBV28 and TRBJ1-1, is DVKVTQSSRYLVKRTGEKVFLECVQDMDHENMFWYRQDPGLGLRLIYFSYDVKMKEKGDIPEGYSVSREKKERFSLILESASTNQTSMYLCASSLIGEAFFGQGTRLTVV.

This clonotype has just one count. V is TRBV12-3 or TRBV12-4 and J is TRBJ2-2; 14 nucleotides match TRBD2. With 5 bases clipped from V and 6 bases from J, the junction kept 2 bases outside the gene matches. This CDR3 has 15 residues. Here the CDR3 reads CASSMGLAGAGELFF. The DNA for the CDR3 is TGTGCCAGCAGTATGGGACTAGCGGGAGCCGGGGAGCTGTTTTTT.

V gene TRBV7-6 combines with J gene TRBJ1-1, with a possible D match to TRBD1 (6 bases). This CDR3 has 15 amino acids. Germline-derived CDR1 and CDR2 are SGHVS and FNYEAQ. V was clipped by 4 bases and J by 4 bases, with 16 bases between them. Written as DNA, the CDR3 is TGTGCCAGCAGCTCCAGGTACAGGGATGGCACTGAAGCTTTCTTT. Translating gives CASSSRYRDGTEAFF.

This clonotype was counted only a few times. The chain couples TRBV29-1 to TRBJ2-1; D unresolved. Trimming pared 1 base from V and 4 bases from J, leaving 5 bases between. Per germline, CDR1 SQVTM and CDR2 ANQGSEA. This CDR3 has 12 residues. CDR3 in DNA: TGCAGCGTTGAAGGAATTTACAATGAGCAGTTCTTC. The encoded protein is CSVEGIYNEQFF.

V is TRBV6-6 and J is TRBJ1-6; 9 bases align to TRBD1. Germline V gene sequence: CDR1 MNHNY, CDR2 SVGAGI (reference sequence). V shed 8 bases, J shed 5 bases, and the junction held 10 bases outside the gene matches. The CDR3 is made up of 16 amino acids. The CDR3 sequence is CASRHGTGSNNSPLHF. The CDR3 DNA follows: TGTGCCAGCCGCCACGGGACAGGGAGCAATAATTCACCCCTCCACTTT.

This clonotype was seen a handful of times. The V gene is TRBV5-4, the J gene TRBJ2-5, with D possibly TRBD1 on 6 matching bases. CDR1 is SGHNT and CDR2 is YYREEE in the germline V gene (reference sequence). The CDR3 consists of 13 residues. V was clipped by 4 bases and J by 4 bases, with 11 bases between them. CDR3 sequence (DNA): TGTGCCAGCAGCAACAGGGTTCTAGAGACCCAGTACTTC. Encoded protein: CASSNRVLETQYF.

This clonotype was picked up a small number of times. This chain joins TRBV16 and TRBJ1-5, with D possibly being TRBD1 (5 bases). This CDR3 contains 14 residues. V gave up 4 bases and J gave up 0 bases, with 7 bases separating them. Germline V gives CDR1 KGHSY, CDR2 FQNENV. CDR3 coding DNA: TGTGCCAGCAGCCGAGACAGTAGCAATCAGCCCCAGCATTTT. It codes for CASSRDSSNQPQHF.

This clonotype was counted ten times or more. The chain couples TRBV5-1 to TRBJ1-6, with D possibly TRBD1 on 5 matching bases. Germline CDR1 and CDR2: SGHRS and YFSETQ. The germline V and J ends were trimmed by 1 base and 1 base, with 9 bases remaining between them. The CDR3 loop spans 16 amino acids. CDR3 region: CASSLRGVSYNSPLHF. CDR3 nucleotide sequence: TGCGCCAGCAGCTTGAGAGGGGTGTCCTATAATTCACCCCTCCACTTT.

This clonotype was recorded a few times. Here the CDR3 reads CSALETGVTGELFF. The CDR3 DNA is TGCAGTGCTCTCGAGACAGGGGTTACCGGGGAGCTGTTTTTT. J is TRBJ2-2 and V is TRBV20-1; TRBD1 aligns across 8 bases. CDR3 size: 14 residues. V dropped 5 bases and J dropped 5; count of bases not matched to a gene: 7. CDR1 is DFQATT and CDR2 is SNEGSKA in the germline V gene (reference sequence).

The chain couples TRBV7-9 to TRBJ2-7; 10 nucleotides line up with TRBD2. V lost 5 bases to trimming and J lost 5 bases; unmatched junction nucleotides: 6. This CDR3 spans 14 amino acids. Germline assignment: CDR1 SEHNR and CDR2 FQNEAQ (reference sequence). The CDR3 region has the DNA TGTGCCAGCAGCCGCAGCGGGAGGGAGGACGAGCAGTACTTC. It encodes CASSRSGREDEQYF.

The V and J genes are TRBV28 and TRBJ2-2; D is ambiguous. The V end was cut by 4 bases, the J end by 7 bases, with 7 bases between. This CDR3 has 12 residues. Germline CDR1 MDHEN, CDR2 SYDVKM. The CDR3, as DNA: TGTGCCAGCAGTTCACCATACGGGGAGCTGTTTTTT. Its protein product is CASSSPYGELFF.

The chain is built from TRBV28 and TRBJ2-2, with D uncertain. CDR1 is MDHEN and CDR2 is SYDVKM in the germline V gene. The CDR3 is made up of 14 amino acids. V lost 7 bases and J lost 9, with 18 bases in between. CDR3: CASTPGRTGRELFF. CDR3 DNA: TGTGCCAGCACCCCTGGCAGGACGGGCCGGGAGCTGTTTTTT.

This clonotype has ten or more counts. The V gene is TRBV3-1, the J gene TRBJ1-3; D is unclear. CDR1 is LGHDT, CDR2 YNNKEL, per germline (reference sequence). Trimming removed 3 bases from V and 0 bases from J, with 3 bases in between. This CDR3 has 13 amino acids. CDR3: CASSHASGNTIYF. Here the CDR3 DNA reads TGTGCCAGCAGCCACGCCTCTGGAAACACCATATATTTT.

This clonotype was seen many times. This sequence joins TRBV20-1 and TRBJ2-5; tentative D call: TRBD1 (6 bases). There are 12 residues in the CDR3. CDR1 and CDR2 from the germline V gene are DFQATT and SNEGSKA (reference sequence). CDR3 nucleotide sequence: TGCAGCATACAGGGACGGGGAGAGACCCAGTACTTC. It specifies CSIQGRGETQYF.

This sequence joins TRBV3-1 and TRBJ2-5; weak D call: TRBD2 (5 bases). Germline-derived CDR1 and CDR2 are LGHDT and YNNKEL (reference sequence). CDR3 length: 12 residues. The germline V and J ends were trimmed by 5 bases and 5 bases, with 9 bases remaining between them. The CDR3 sequence is CASSDPGETQYF. The CDR3 region has the DNA TGTGCCAGCAGCGACCCGGGGGAGACCCAGTACTTC.